The next 27 T cell receptor beta chains were all read from a single sample in a study of blood T cells in healthy people across ages. A second PCR, run for roughly 7 to 12 cycles, used a sample-barcoded 5' primer plus a J-beta primer mix. TCRdb used MiXCR to reprocess the 5' RACE reads, holding one entry per CDR3 protein. This table holds 350,000 to 450,000 distinct CDR3 sequences, roughly half found once. Source material: blood. These receptors all stem from a man between 60 and 75 years old in good health.

A note on this clonotype: It is likely a read error, because the conserved phenylalanine at the end of the CDR3 is missing. The rearrangement uses TRBV11-2 and TRBJ2-7; D gene ambiguous. Trimming took 3 bases from V and 0 from J, leaving 12 bases between them. This CDR3 contains 15 residues. Germline V gene data show CDR1 as SGHAT and CDR2 as FQNNGV. DNA for the CDR3: TGTGCCAGCAGCTTCACGGACCGTAGCTCCTACGAGCAGTACATC. It encodes CASSFTDRSSYEQYI.

The chain has TRBV12-3 or TRBV12-4 and TRBJ2-4, with D hard to call. The closer fit of TRBJ2-5 to the DNA end suggests the J call may be wrong. The CDR3 extends over 14 amino acids. The DNA for the CDR3 is TGTGCCAGCAGTTCCTTCGGAAGCCAAGAGACCCAGTACTTC. This gives the protein CASSSFGSQETQYF.

The chain is built from TRBV2 and TRBJ2-7; possible D gene TRBD2, 6 bases. V was clipped by 6 bases and J by 3 bases, with 9 bases between them. Germline CDR1 is SNHLY and CDR2 is FYNNEI. This CDR3 is 12 amino acids long. CDR3 DNA: TGTGCCAGCAGGGAGACTAGCTACGAGCAGTACTTC. Its protein is CASRETSYEQYF.

This clonotype appeared once. This may stem from a read error, because a much larger clone lies one nucleotide away. The chain's CDR3 is CSARQQRRTEAFF. CDR3 nucleotide sequence: TGCAGTGCTAGGCAGCAGCGGAGGACTGAAGCTTTCTTT. The chain employs TRBV20-1 and TRBJ1-1; D uncertain. The length of the CDR3 is 13 residues. The germline V gene encodes CDR1 DFQATT and CDR2 SNEGSKA (reference sequence). V lost 3 bases and J lost 5, with 13 bases in between.

The CDR3 reads CSAQLAGRDTQYF. In DNA, the CDR3 is TGCAGCGCCCAACTAGCGGGAAGGGATACGCAGTATTTT. The genes are TRBV29-1 and TRBJ2-3, with TRBD2 matching 10 bases. This CDR3 has 13 residues. J was trimmed by 6 bases and V by 7 bases; bases with no gene match: 7. Per the germline V gene, CDR1 is SQVTM and CDR2 is ANQGSEA.

Of note for this clonotype: One end of the junction varies from germline; a read error may be responsible. The chain uses TRBV20-1 and TRBJ1-5; D unclear. This CDR3 contains 14 residues. Germline V gene data show CDR1 as DFQATT and CDR2 as SNEGSKA (reference sequence). The CDR3 DNA is TGCAGTGCTATTTCCGGTGCTAGCAATCAGCCCCGGCATTTT. It yields the protein CSAISGASNQPRHF.

The chain combines TRBV4-3 with TRBJ2-3; TRBD2 might be the D (5 bases). V dropped 5 bases and J dropped 5 bases, with 20 bases sitting between them. The CDR3 extends over 16 amino acids. The germline V gene has CDR1 LGHNA and CDR2 YSLEER. In DNA, the CDR3 is TGCGCCAGCAGCAGTGGGAGCTCTAACACCGGAGATACGCAGTATTTT. Protein product: CASSSGSSNTGDTQYF.

This clonotype was recorded many times. The genes are TRBV6-1 and TRBJ2-3; the match to TRBD2 covers 7 bases. The germline gives CDR1 MNHNS, CDR2 SASEGT. CDR3 length equals 17 residues. The J segment lost 2 bases and the V segment lost 7 bases, leaving 15 bases of the junction unmatched. For the CDR3, the DNA is TGTGCCAGCACCCATCGCGGGGGAGGATACCCCACAGATACGCAGTATTTT. This translates into CASTHRGGGYPTDTQYF.

The V gene is TRBV20-1, the J gene TRBJ2-7; the D gene is possibly TRBD2 (5 bases). The CDR3 has 16 residues. The V gene lost 5 bases and the J gene lost 0 bases, with 20 bases spanning the gap. The germline CDR1 and CDR2 sequences are DFQATT and SNEGSKA (reference sequence). CDR3: CSAPTPLGRASYEQYF. Here the CDR3 DNA reads TGCAGTGCTCCTACCCCTTTAGGGCGGGCCTCCTACGAGCAGTACTTC.

This chain links TRBV29-1 with TRBJ2-5; TRBD2 might be the D (6 bases). CDR1 is SQVTM and CDR2 is ANQGSEA in the germline V gene. V was trimmed by 7 bases and J by 4 bases, leaving 16 bases between them. CDR3 length: 13 residues. The chain's CDR3 is CSAQGLRGETQYF. As DNA, the CDR3 is TGCAGCGCCCAGGGACTGAGGGGAGAGACCCAGTACTTC.

This clonotype was observed a handful of times. V usage is TRBV28 and J usage is TRBJ1-1; maybe TRBD1 (6 bases). The V and J ends lost 3 bases and 1 base respectively, with 21 bases between them. This CDR3 comprises 18 residues. CDR1 and CDR2 (germline): MDHEN, SYDVKM. CDR3 in DNA: TGTGCCAGCAGTTTTATAGGAAAGATGTGGGGGCCGAACACTGAAGCTTTCTTT. It yields the protein CASSFIGKMWGPNTEAFF.

This chain uses TRBV5-1 with TRBJ2-5, with 9 bases lining up with TRBD1. The better agreement between TRBJ2-7 and the DNA end casts doubt on the J call. Germline V gene data show CDR1 as SGHRS and CDR2 as YFSETQ. The CDR3 has 16 residues. CDR3 region: CASSFQKPGQGHEQYF. For the CDR3, the DNA is TGCGCCAGCAGCTTCCAAAAACCGGGACAGGGTCACGAGCAGTACTTC.

This chain links TRBV5-1 with TRBJ1-4; D possibly corresponds to TRBD1 (5 bases). Germline CDR1 SGHRS, CDR2 YFSETQ. V was clipped by 4 bases and J by 7 bases, with 14 bases between them. The CDR3 runs 14 residues. CDR3 sequence reads: CASSLRDEGEKLFF. The CDR3 DNA reads TGCGCCAGCAGCCTGAGGGACGAGGGTGAAAAACTGTTTTTT. The entire variable domain, with the rest obtained from reference TRBV5-1 and TRBJ1-4, is as follows: KAGVTQTPRYLIKTRGQQVTLSCSPISGHRSVSWYQQTPGQGLQFLFEYFSETQRNKGNFPGRFSGRQFSNSRSEMNVSTLELGDSALYLCASSLRDEGEKLFFGSGTQLSVL.

A word on this clonotype: A junction boundary mismatches the germline segment, possibly from a read error. The V call is TRBV28, the J call TRBJ2-5, with D unclear. The CDR3 loop spans 13 amino acids. Germline loops: CDR1 MDHEN, CDR2 SYDVKM. The CDR3 region is CANSFRSPETQYF. The CDR3 bases are TGTGCCAACAGTTTTAGGAGCCCGGAGACCCAGTACTTC.

This clonotype showed up just a few times. V is TRBV20-1 and J is TRBJ2-4; D remains ambiguous. TRBJ2-5 explains the end of the DNA better; the J call may be wrong. Germline loops: CDR1 DFQATT, CDR2 SNEGSKA (reference sequence). The CDR3 is made up of 13 amino acids. In nucleotides, the CDR3 is TGCAGTGCTCCTACGGCCCTAGGAGAGACCCAGTACTTC. The encoded protein is CSAPTALGETQYF.

This chain connects TRBV20-1 to TRBJ2-1; D might be TRBD2 (6 bases). The CDR3 is made up of 14 amino acids. The germline V and J ends were trimmed by 5 bases and 0 bases, with 11 bases remaining between them. Germline lookup yields CDR1 DFQATT and CDR2 SNEGSKA (reference sequence). The CDR3 DNA is TGCAGTGCTCAAAGGCGGGGCTCCTACAATGAGCAGTTCTTC. As protein: CSAQRRGSYNEQFF.

This clonotype was counted at least ten times. The chain uses TRBV20-1 and TRBJ1-2; a weak D match, TRBD1 (5 bases). CDR3 size: 17 residues. Germline assignment: CDR1 DFQATT and CDR2 SNEGSKA (reference sequence). The germline V and J ends were trimmed by 0 bases and 6 bases, with 23 bases remaining between them. The CDR3 spells CSARDRTGHTFNDGYTF. CDR3 bases: TGCAGTGCTAGAGATCGAACAGGACATACCTTCAACGATGGCTACACCTTC.

In this sample, this clonotype turned up a few times. This chain joins TRBV6-5 and TRBJ1-2; D remains ambiguous. The germline gives CDR1 MNHEY, CDR2 SVGAGI. Trimming shortened V by 0 bases and J by 6 bases, and 11 bases separated the two germline ends. The CDR3 is 14 amino acids. This CDR3 is CASSYSGNRDGYTF. CDR3 DNA: TGTGCCAGCAGTTACTCGGGTAATAGGGATGGCTACACCTTC.

The J gene is TRBJ2-4, the V gene TRBV4-3; 11 bases are shared with TRBD1. The CDR3 is made up of 19 amino acids. The V gene end was trimmed by 0 bases and the J gene end by 2 bases; junction bases not matched to a gene: 9. CDR1 LGHNA and CDR2 YSLEER come from the germline V gene. The CDR3, as DNA: TGCGCCAGCAGCCAAGACCCGGGACAGGGGGTAGGAACCAAAAACATTCAGTACTTC. It yields the protein CASSQDPGQGVGTKNIQYF.

The chain couples TRBV9 to TRBJ2-7; no definite D call. V was shortened by 0 bases and J by 6 bases, with 13 bases between the two germline ends. There are 14 residues in the CDR3. Germline V CDR1 and CDR2: SGDLS, YYNGEE. This chain's CDR3 is CASSVGGSSSEQYF. The DNA for the CDR3 is TGTGCCAGCAGCGTAGGCGGTAGCTCTAGCGAGCAGTACTTC.

This chain uses TRBV6-1 with TRBJ1-4; unclear D gene. Trimming pared 10 bases from V and 10 bases from J, leaving 13 bases between. There are 11 residues in the CDR3. The germline CDR1 and CDR2 sequences are MNHNS and SASEGT. The CDR3 nucleotides are TGTGCCACCCCGTACGGAGGAAAACTGTTTTTT. Its protein product is CATPYGGKLFF.

This clonotype was observed a few times. A much larger clone differs from this one at a single base, so this may be a read error. V usage is TRBV5-5 and J usage is TRBJ1-2, with D unclear. V was clipped by 4 bases and J by 0 bases, with 10 bases between them. Germline V gene sequence: CDR1 SGHKS, CDR2 YYEKEE (reference sequence). This CDR3 region has 14 residues. The CDR3 spells CASSVGFTNYGYTF. As DNA, the CDR3 is TGTGCCAGCAGCGTAGGGTTTACTAACTATGGCTACACCTTC. Full variable domain (outside the CDR3, taken from reference TRBV5-5 and TRBJ1-2): DAGVTQSPTHLIKTRGQQVTLRCSPISGHKSVSWYQQVLGQGPQFIFQYYEKEERGRGNFPDRFSARQFPNYSSELNVNALLLGDSALYLCASSVGFTNYGYTFGSGTRLTVV.

This clonotype was seen only a few times. The J gene is TRBJ2-3, the V gene TRBV6-2 or TRBV6-3; possibly TRBD1 for D (6 bases). Germline V gene lookup returns CDR1 MNHEY and CDR2 SVGEGT. CDR3 length: 16 amino acids. Trimming pared 5 bases from V and 2 bases from J, leaving 17 bases between. The CDR3 DNA follows: TGTGCCAGCAGTAAGAACAGGGTTCTCACCACAGATACGCAGTATTTT. Its protein product is CASSKNRVLTTDTQYF.

This chain joins TRBV5-4 and TRBJ2-1, with 7 bases lining up with TRBD2. Germline assignment: CDR1 SGHNT and CDR2 YYREEE (reference sequence). After removal of 0 bases from V and 7 bases from J, the junction contained 7 bases not matched to a gene. CDR3 length: 15 residues. CDR3 DNA sequence: TGTGCCAGCAGCTTGGACCCTGGGGGGGGAAATGAGCAGTTCTTC. This encodes CASSLDPGGGNEQFF.

The chain has TRBV19 and TRBJ2-2, with a weak D call TRBD2 (6 bases). Looked up from germline, CDR1 is LNHDA and CDR2 is SQIVND (reference sequence). The CDR3 extends over 15 amino acids. Deletions cut 7 bases from V and 0 bases from J, with 12 bases between. This CDR3 reads CASKGGGANTGELFF. CDR3 coding DNA: TGTGCCAGTAAAGGTGGCGGGGCGAACACCGGGGAGCTGTTTTTT.

This chain connects TRBV30 to TRBJ2-1; a possible D gene is TRBD1 (6 bases). Trimming removed 4 bases at V and 6 bases at J, with 22 bases between. The CDR3 is 16 amino acids. Germline assignment: CDR1 GTSNPN and CDR2 SVGIG (reference sequence). CDR3 amino acids: CAWMVGGTPRANEQFF. The CDR3 nucleotides are TGTGCCTGGATGGTAGGTGGGACACCCCGCGCCAATGAGCAGTTCTTC.

The table lists this clonotype with many counts. The chain combines TRBV24-1 with TRBJ2-3, with 8 bases fitting TRBD2. This CDR3 spans 13 amino acids. CDR1 is KGHDR and CDR2 is SFDVKD in the germline V gene. The junction had 1 base not matched to a gene; V was cut back by 7 bases and J by 2 bases. CDR3 in amino acids: CATSGGVTDTQYF. For the CDR3, the DNA is TGTGCCACCAGCGGGGGGGTCACAGATACGCAGTATTTT.